What follows describes a single TCR beta chain. Its antigen is not known. The germline V gene has CDR1 LGHNA and CDR2 YSLEER. The CDR3 has 16 amino acids. Trimming removed 4 bases from V and 0 bases from J, with 13 bases in between. The sample originates from a study of cytomegalovirus exposure and HLA in healthy donors. General observations from the study: Common viral pathogens seemed to be connected with several of the most significant clusters, according to a later analysis.

PCR was performed using 60 Vbeta and 13 Jbeta primers. The table came from immunoSEQ multiplex PCR; TCRdb's copy has only in-frame clones and leaves some out. The sample has roughly 150,000 clones; around 80% are singletons. Sequences were obtained from PBMCs. V usage is TRBV4-3 and J usage is TRBJ1-5; the D is unclear. The sequence was collected from a male donor in good health and CMV-seronegative. The CDR3 protein is CASSPSLGASNQPQHF. The CDR3 nucleotides are TGCGCCAGCAGCCCTAGCCTGGGCGCTAGCAATCAGCCCCAGCATTTT.